The 24 T cell receptor beta chains reported below all come from one sample, sequenced in a study of somatic mutations in cytotoxic T cells in rheumatoid arthritis. The repertoire was sequenced with immunoSEQ multiplex PCR; TCRdb's copy has only in-frame clones and lacks some. This table holds about 4,800 clones, around 78% found once. The sample consisted of CD8+ T cells sorted from blood, taken at a follow-up visit. Receptor source: a man aged 35 to 55 with rheumatoid arthritis.

V usage is TRBV14 and J usage is TRBJ2-7; D is unresolved. This CDR3 region has 13 residues. Trimming stripped 4 bases from V and 0 bases from J, with 7 bases between. Per the germline V gene, CDR1 is SGHDN and CDR2 is FVKESK. Written as DNA, the CDR3 is TGTGCCAGCAGCCGGTCCGACTCCTACGAGCAGTACTTC. It is translated as CASSRSDSYEQYF.

V gene TRBV10-1 combines with J gene TRBJ2-7; TRBD2 is a possible D gene (6 bases). Germline loops: CDR1 WNHNN, CDR2 SYGVQD (reference sequence). Trimming stripped 2 bases from V and 5 bases from J, with 16 bases between. This CDR3 contains 15 residues. The CDR3 DNA reads as TGCGCCAGCAGTGAGAGTGACCCGGGAGTCGACGAGCAGTACTTC. It yields the protein CASSESDPGVDEQYF.

V and J are TRBV6-1 and TRBJ1-5, with 8 bases lining up with TRBD1. CDR1 and CDR2 (germline): MNHNS, SASEGT. CDR3 size: 17 residues. V trimming: 4 bases; J trimming: 1 base; junction bases outside the gene matches: 9. The CDR3 spells CASSGAGGVGSNQPQHF. For the CDR3, the DNA is TGTGCCAGCAGTGGCGCAGGGGGCGTAGGAAGCAATCAGCCCCAGCATTTT.

The V and J genes are TRBV9 and TRBJ1-2; D might be TRBD1 (5 bases). The CDR3 is made up of 13 amino acids. Germline V gene data show CDR1 as SGDLS and CDR2 as YYNGEE. The germline V and J ends were trimmed by 3 bases and 1 base, with 7 bases remaining between them. The DNA of the CDR3 is TGTGCCAGCAGCGGGACACTTAACTATGGCTACACCTTC. It translates to CASSGTLNYGYTF.

The gene calls are TRBV30 and TRBJ2-3; 12 bases fit TRBD2. Germline CDR1 GTSNPN, CDR2 SVGIG (reference sequence). V shed 7 bases, J shed 5 bases, and the junction held 10 bases outside the gene matches. The CDR3 has 15 amino acids. As DNA, the CDR3 is TGTGCCTTGGGGCTAGCGGGAGGGGCGGGAGATACGCAGTATTTT. It specifies CALGLAGGAGDTQYF.

This rearrangement joins TRBV7-9 to TRBJ2-5; 7 bases match TRBD2. J was trimmed by 2 bases and V by 5 bases; bases with no gene match: 11. This CDR3 comprises 16 residues. Germline lookup yields CDR1 SEHNR and CDR2 FQNEAQ (reference sequence). The CDR3 loop reads CASSKPGGLSQETQYF. In DNA, the CDR3 is TGTGCCAGCAGCAAACCGGGGGGACTGTCACAAGAGACCCAGTACTTC.

The J gene is TRBJ2-5, the V gene TRBV9, with 9 bases identical to TRBD2. CDR1 is SGDLS, CDR2 YYNGEE, per germline. The CDR3 is 15 residues long. J was trimmed by 5 bases and V by 4 bases; bases with no gene match: 9. As DNA, the CDR3 is TGTGCCAGCAGCTCCGGGGTAGCGGGAGTGGAGACCCAGTACTTC. Its protein is CASSSGVAGVETQYF.

The rearrangement links TRBV6-1 to TRBJ2-2, with no clear D. CDR1 is MNHNS and CDR2 is SASEGT in the germline V gene. The V gene lost 6 bases and the J gene lost 0 bases, with 11 bases spanning the gap. This CDR3 region has 15 residues. CDR3 bases: TGTGCCAGCAGAACAGCCTTTTCGAACACCGGGGAGCTGTTTTTT. It yields the protein CASRTAFSNTGELFF.

This chain connects TRBV4-2 to TRBJ2-7, with 12 bases matching TRBD2. Per the germline V gene, CDR1 is LGHNA and CDR2 is YNFKEQ. Trimming took 4 bases from V and 6 from J; bases not matched to a gene: 7. CDR3 length: 15 amino acids. CDR3 amino acids: CASSPPTSGSREQYF. As DNA, the CDR3 is TGTGCCAGCAGCCCTCCGACTAGCGGGAGTCGCGAGCAGTACTTC.

The chain uses TRBV4-3 and TRBJ2-7, with TRBD1 matching 8 bases. Unmatched junction bases numbered 8, after V lost 4 bases and J lost 6 bases. Germline CDR1 LGHNA, CDR2 YSLEER. This CDR3 has 14 residues. CDR3 sequence: CASSPSTGALEQYF. In DNA, the CDR3 is TGCGCCAGCAGCCCATCGACAGGGGCTCTCGAGCAGTACTTC.

The chain employs TRBV4-1 and TRBJ1-2; TRBD1 agrees at 9 bases. V dropped 2 bases and J dropped 5; count of bases not matched to a gene: 6. Looked up from germline, CDR1 is MGHRA and CDR2 is YSYEKL. There are 15 residues in the CDR3. The CDR3 loop reads CASSQQQGALYGYTF. The CDR3 coding sequence is TGCGCCAGCAGCCAACAACAGGGGGCCTTGTATGGCTACACCTTC.

The V gene is TRBV7-8, the J gene TRBJ1-3, with 10 bases fitting TRBD1. This CDR3 has 19 amino acids. Germline V gives CDR1 SGHVS, CDR2 FQNEAQ. Losses at the gene ends were 1 base for V and 0 bases for J; bases not matched to a gene: 9. The DNA of the CDR3 is TGTGCCAGCAGCTTAGTGCCCGCCGGGACAGGGGTCTCTGGAAACACCATATATTTT. Its translation is CASSLVPAGTGVSGNTIYF.

The chain has TRBV9 and TRBJ2-2, with 7 positions matching TRBD2. V lost 4 bases to trimming and J lost 2 bases; unmatched junction nucleotides: 11. This CDR3 has 17 residues. Germline V CDR1 and CDR2: SGDLS, YYNGEE. The CDR3 nucleotides read TGTGCCAGCAGCATCCAGAGGCTAGCGGTTAACACCGGGGAGCTGTTTTTT. Residues: CASSIQRLAVNTGELFF.

The chain has TRBV7-9 and TRBJ2-7; weak D call: TRBD2 (6 bases). Germline CDR1 is SEHNR and CDR2 is FQNEAQ (reference sequence). The CDR3 is made up of 15 amino acids. V was pared by 5 bases and J by 2 bases, with 16 bases between. CDR3 nucleotides: TGTGCCAGCAGCCCCTCGCGAGGCGGGGCCTACGAGCAGTACTTC. This gives the protein CASSPSRGGAYEQYF.

The chain uses TRBV21-1 and TRBJ1-5; the D call of TRBD1 is as the table states it, not checked on the DNA. TRBV21-1 is an annotated pseudogene. This CDR3 contains 15 residues. CDR3 nucleotide sequence: TGTGCCAGCGCTGAAAGACAGGGTATCAATCAGCCCCAGCATTTT. It specifies CASAERQGINQPQHF.

This chain's CDR3 is CASRLVDGLNEQFF. In DNA, the CDR3 is TGTGCCAGCAGGCTGGTGGACGGACTCAATGAGCAGTTCTTC. The gene calls are TRBV5-4 and TRBJ2-1, with D possibly TRBD2 on 5 matching bases. V lost 5 bases and J 6 bases, leaving 15 bases between the germline ends. The germline V gene has CDR1 SGHNT and CDR2 YYREEE (reference sequence). This CDR3 has 14 amino acids.

The chain employs TRBV7-9 and TRBJ2-1; 16 nucleotides match TRBD2. With V trimmed by 4 bases and J by 3 bases, 6 bases remained unmatched. The CDR3 extends over 18 amino acids. Germline CDR1 and CDR2: SEHNR and FQNEAQ (reference sequence). The CDR3 spells CASSSGLAGGLGYNEQFF. The CDR3 bases are TGTGCCAGCAGCTCGGGACTAGCGGGAGGGTTAGGCTACAATGAGCAGTTCTTC.

The chain links TRBV4-3 to TRBJ2-1; D is ambiguous. Per germline, CDR1 LGHNA and CDR2 YSLEER. There are 17 residues in the CDR3. Trimming pared 2 bases from V and 5 bases from J, leaving 19 bases between. CDR3 sequence: CASSQKARSLNHNEQFF. CDR3 nucleotide sequence: TGCGCCAGCAGCCAAAAAGCTCGGAGCCTCAACCACAATGAGCAGTTCTTC.

This chain connects TRBV5-4 to TRBJ1-2, with 9 bases lining up with TRBD1. The junction had 7 bases not matched to a gene; V was cut back by 1 base and J by 6 bases. Germline CDR1 is SGHNT and CDR2 is YYREEE (reference sequence). The CDR3 covers 15 residues. The CDR3 loop is CASSLNRGQEDGYTF. The CDR3 region has the DNA TGTGCCAGCAGCTTGAACAGGGGGCAGGAGGATGGCTACACCTTC.

This clone was seen only a few times. This chain joins TRBV28 and TRBJ2-7; 7 positions match TRBD1. The CDR3 consists of 14 residues. Germline CDR1 and CDR2: MDHEN and SYDVKM. V lost 2 bases to trimming and J lost 0 bases; unmatched junction nucleotides: 1. In nucleotides, the CDR3 is TGTGCCAGCAGTTTACACAGGGGCTCCTACGAGCAGTACTTC. This sequence encodes CASSLHRGSYEQYF.

This clone was counted only a few times. This chain uses TRBV7-9 with TRBJ2-7; TRBD2 matches 14 bases. There are 17 residues in the CDR3. Germline V gives CDR1 SEHNR, CDR2 FQNEAQ (reference sequence). Trimming took 3 bases from V and 2 from J; bases not matched to a gene: 6. The CDR3: CASSFGTSGSITYEQYF. The DNA of the CDR3 is TGTGCCAGCAGCTTCGGGACTAGCGGGAGTATCACCTACGAGCAGTACTTC.

V is TRBV7-9 and J is TRBJ1-4, with 7 bases identical to TRBD1. This CDR3 region has 14 residues. Germline trimming cut 1 base from V and 7 bases from J; bases unmatched to any gene: 3. CDR1 and CDR2 (germline): SEHNR, FQNEAQ (reference sequence). The CDR3 DNA reads as TGTGCCAGCAGCTTAGGACAGGGAGTTGAAAAACTGTTTTTT. Translation gives CASSLGQGVEKLFF.

This clone was detected a few times. This chain uses TRBV5-4 with TRBJ2-2; TRBD1 matches at 7 bases. The CDR3 extends over 16 amino acids. CDR1 SGHNT and CDR2 YYREEE come from the germline V gene (reference sequence). With V trimmed by 4 bases and J by 0 bases, 6 bases remained unmatched. CDR3 protein: CASSRAGTANTGELFF. The CDR3 nucleotides are TGTGCCAGCAGCAGAGCCGGGACAGCGAACACCGGGGAGCTGTTTTTT.

This clone was detected only a few times. The V call is TRBV30, the J call TRBJ1-5; no definite D call. Germline-derived CDR1 and CDR2 are GTSNPN and SVGIG (reference sequence). The V end was cut by 3 bases, the J end by 5 bases, with 11 bases between. This CDR3 region has 13 residues. The CDR3 protein is CAWSPERDQPQHF. The DNA for the CDR3 is TGTGCCTGGAGCCCGGAAAGGGATCAGCCCCAGCATTTT.